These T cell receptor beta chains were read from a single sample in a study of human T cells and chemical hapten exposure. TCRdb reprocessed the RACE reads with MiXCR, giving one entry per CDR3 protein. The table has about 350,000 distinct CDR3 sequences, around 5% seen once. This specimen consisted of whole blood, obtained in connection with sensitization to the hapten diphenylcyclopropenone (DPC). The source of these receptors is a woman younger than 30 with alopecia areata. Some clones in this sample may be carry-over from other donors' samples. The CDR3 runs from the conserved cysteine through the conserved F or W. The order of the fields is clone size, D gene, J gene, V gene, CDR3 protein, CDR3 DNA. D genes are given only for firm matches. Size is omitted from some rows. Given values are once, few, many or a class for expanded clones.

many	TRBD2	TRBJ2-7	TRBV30	CAWTLAGGPREQYF	TGTGCCTGGACCCTAGCGGGGGGCCCCCGCGAGCAGTACTTC
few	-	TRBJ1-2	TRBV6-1	CASREGPTYGYTF	TGTGCCAGCAGAGAGGGACCGACTTATGGCTACACCTTC
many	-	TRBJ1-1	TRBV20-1	CSASGGSLGNYGEAFF	TGCAGTGCTAGTGGAGGGAGCCTAGGGAATTACGGTGAAGCTTTCTTT
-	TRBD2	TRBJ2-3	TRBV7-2	CASSLGLAGVDTQYF	TGTGCCAGCAGCTTAGGACTAGCGGGAGTAGATACGCAGTATTTT
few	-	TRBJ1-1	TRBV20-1	CSAGDGGNTEAFF	TGCAGTGCTGGGGACGGAGGAAACACTGAAGCTTTCTTT
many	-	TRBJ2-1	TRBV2	CASSEHIRLYNEQFF	TGTGCCAGCAGTGAACACATCAGACTCTACAATGAGCAGTTCTTC
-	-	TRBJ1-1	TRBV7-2	CASSPYGQLNTEAFF	TGTGCCAGCAGCCCGTACGGACAGTTGAACACTGAAGCTTTCTTT
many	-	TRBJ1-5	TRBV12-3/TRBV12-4	CASSLDSGGPNQPQHF	TGTGCCAGCAGTTTAGATTCCGGGGGCCCAAATCAGCCCCAGCATTTT
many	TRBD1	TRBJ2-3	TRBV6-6	CASRLGQGFTDTQYF	TGTGCCAGCAGATTAGGACAGGGTTTTACAGATACGCAGTATTTT
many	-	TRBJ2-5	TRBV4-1	CASSQPRGRTQQETQYF	TGCGCCAGCAGCCAACCCCGGGGGCGGACCCAACAAGAGACCCAGTACTTC
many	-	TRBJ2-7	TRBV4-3	CASSQVSDLGGVEQYF	TGCGCCAGCAGCCAAGTATCTGATTTAGGAGGGGTCGAGCAGTACTTC
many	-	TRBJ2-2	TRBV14	CASSLNRLNTGELFF	TGTGCCAGCAGCCTCAACAGGTTGAACACCGGGGAGCTGTTTTTT
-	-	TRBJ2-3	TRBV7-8	CASRLPSFWGRSDTQYF	TGTGCCAGCAGGCTACCTTCGTTTTGGGGGCGCTCAGATACGCAGTATTTT
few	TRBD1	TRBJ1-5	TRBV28	CASRVYRGSQPQHF	TGTGCCAGCAGGGTGTACAGGGGAAGTCAGCCCCAGCATTTT
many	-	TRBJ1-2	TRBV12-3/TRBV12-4	CASSFANQAGGYTF	TGTGCCAGCAGTTTTGCGAATCAGGCTGGCGGCTACACCTTC
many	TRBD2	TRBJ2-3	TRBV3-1	CASSQDSGEFTDTQYF	TGTGCCAGCAGCCAAGATAGCGGGGAGTTCACAGATACGCAGTATTTT
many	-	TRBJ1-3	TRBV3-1	CASSQVSASGNTIYF	TGTGCCAGCAGCCAAGTGTCAGCCTCTGGAAACACCATATATTTT
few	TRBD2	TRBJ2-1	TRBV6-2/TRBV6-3	CASIAGLGLAGDSSYNEQFF	TGTGCCAGCATTGCGGGTCTGGGACTAGCGGGGGATTCCTCCTACAATGAGCAGTTCTTC
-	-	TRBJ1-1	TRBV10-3	CAISDAGHKNTEAFF	TGTGCCATCAGTGATGCGGGACATAAGAACACTGAAGCTTTCTTT
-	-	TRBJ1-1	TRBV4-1	CASSGRQANTEAFF	TGCGCCAGCAGCGGACGACAGGCTAACACTGAAGCTTTCTTT
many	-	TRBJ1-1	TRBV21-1	CASSGTGALTEAFF	TGTGCCAGCAGCGGGACAGGGGCCCTTACTGAAGCTTTCTTT
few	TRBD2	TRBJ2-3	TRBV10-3	CATGTSGATDTQYF	TGTGCCACCGGGACTAGCGGGGCCACAGATACGCAGTATTTT
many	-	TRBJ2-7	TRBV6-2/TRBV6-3	CASGPRSVDEQYF	TGTGCCAGCGGCCCTAGGAGCGTTGACGAGCAGTACTTC
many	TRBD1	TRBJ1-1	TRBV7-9	CASSRGTGNNQAFF	TGTGCCAGCAGCCGGGGGACAGGGAATAATCAAGCTTTCTTT
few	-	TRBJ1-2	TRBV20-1	CSARDRRRVGYTF	TGCAGTGCTAGAGATCGCAGGAGGGTTGGCTACACCTTC